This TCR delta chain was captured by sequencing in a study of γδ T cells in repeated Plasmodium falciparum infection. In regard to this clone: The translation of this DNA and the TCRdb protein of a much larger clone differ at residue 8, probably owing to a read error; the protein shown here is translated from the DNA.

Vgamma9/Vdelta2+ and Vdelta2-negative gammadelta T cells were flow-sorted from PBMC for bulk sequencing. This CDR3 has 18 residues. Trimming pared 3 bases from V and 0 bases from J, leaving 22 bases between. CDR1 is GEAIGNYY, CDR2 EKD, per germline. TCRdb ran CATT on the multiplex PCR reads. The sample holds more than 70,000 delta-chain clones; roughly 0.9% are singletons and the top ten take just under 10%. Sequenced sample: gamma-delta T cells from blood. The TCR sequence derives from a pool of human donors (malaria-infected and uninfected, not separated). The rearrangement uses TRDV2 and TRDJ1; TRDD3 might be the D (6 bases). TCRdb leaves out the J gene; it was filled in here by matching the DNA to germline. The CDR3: CACDPKVMGATYTDKLIF. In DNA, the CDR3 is TGTGCCTGTGACCCGAAGGTAATGGGGGCTACGTACACCGATAAACTCATCTTT.